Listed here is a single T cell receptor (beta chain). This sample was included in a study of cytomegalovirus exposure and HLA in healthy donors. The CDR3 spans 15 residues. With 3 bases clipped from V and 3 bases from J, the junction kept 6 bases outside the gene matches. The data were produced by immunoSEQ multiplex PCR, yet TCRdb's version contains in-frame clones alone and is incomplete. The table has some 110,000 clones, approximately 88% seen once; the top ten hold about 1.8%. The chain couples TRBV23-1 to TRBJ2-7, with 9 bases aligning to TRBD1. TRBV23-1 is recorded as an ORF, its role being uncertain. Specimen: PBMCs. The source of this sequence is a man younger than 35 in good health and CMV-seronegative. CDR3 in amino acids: CASSHPDRGYYEQYF. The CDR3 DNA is TGCGCCAGCAGTCACCCGGACAGGGGTTACTACGAGCAGTACTTC.